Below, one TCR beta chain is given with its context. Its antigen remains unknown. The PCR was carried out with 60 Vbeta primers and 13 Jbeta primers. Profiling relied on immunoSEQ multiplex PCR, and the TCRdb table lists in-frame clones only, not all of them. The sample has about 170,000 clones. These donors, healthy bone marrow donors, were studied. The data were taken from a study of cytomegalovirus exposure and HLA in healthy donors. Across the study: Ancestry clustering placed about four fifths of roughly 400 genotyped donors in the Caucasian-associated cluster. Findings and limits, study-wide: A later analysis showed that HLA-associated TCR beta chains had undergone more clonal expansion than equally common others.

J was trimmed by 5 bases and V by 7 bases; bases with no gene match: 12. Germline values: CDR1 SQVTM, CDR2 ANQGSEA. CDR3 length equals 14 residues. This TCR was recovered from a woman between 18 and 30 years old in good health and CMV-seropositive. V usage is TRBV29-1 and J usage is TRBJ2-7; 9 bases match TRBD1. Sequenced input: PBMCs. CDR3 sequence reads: CSALPWDREDEQYF. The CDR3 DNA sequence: TGCAGCGCTCTCCCGTGGGACAGGGAGGACGAGCAGTACTTC.